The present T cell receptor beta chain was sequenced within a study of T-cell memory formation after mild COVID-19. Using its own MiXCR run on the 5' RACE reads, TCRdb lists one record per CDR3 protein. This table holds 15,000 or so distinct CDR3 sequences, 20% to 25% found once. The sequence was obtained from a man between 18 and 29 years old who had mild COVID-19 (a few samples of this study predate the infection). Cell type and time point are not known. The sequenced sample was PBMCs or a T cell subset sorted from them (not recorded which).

DNA for the CDR3: TGTGCCAGCAGTGAATTCCGGGCGGGGGCCAACGTCCTGACTTTC. As protein: CASSEFRAGANVLTF. This chain connects TRBV25-1 to TRBJ2-6; the D is unclear. The germline V gene encodes CDR1 MGHDK and CDR2 SYGVNS. The CDR3 covers 15 residues. Trimming removed 1 base from V and 4 bases from J, with 8 bases in between.